This T cell receptor (beta chain) was captured by sequencing in a study of cytomegalovirus exposure and HLA in healthy donors. V gave up 0 bases and J gave up 7 bases, with 18 bases separating them. The CDR3 sequence is 16 residues long. The V gene's germline CDR1 is LGHNA and CDR2 YNFKEQ. The PCR employed 60 Vbeta primers together with 13 Jbeta primers. The table came from immunoSEQ multiplex PCR; TCRdb's copy has only in-frame clones and leaves some out. The sample lists 100,000 to 120,000 clones, approximately 83% seen once, with roughly 2.5% in the top ten. Input material: PBMCs. V usage is TRBV4-2 and J usage is TRBJ2-5; tentatively, D is TRBD2 (5 bases). The sequence derives from a woman between 18 and 29 years old in good health and CMV-seronegative. Here the CDR3 reads CASSQEVSGVSSTQYF. The CDR3 DNA reads TGTGCCAGCAGCCAAGAGGTCTCCGGGGTCTCGTCGACCCAGTACTTC.